This TCR beta chain was sequenced in a study of cytomegalovirus exposure and HLA in healthy donors. Across the study: Unique TCRs numbering roughly 85 million, obtained from HLA-typed donors, made up an early data release.

This clone was detected a few times. 13 Jbeta primers and 60 Vbeta primers were used for the PCR. Using immunoSEQ multiplex PCR, the repertoire was profiled, and TCRdb retains in-frame clones only, with some absent. The profile shows tens of thousands of clones, around 63% of them singletons. The ends were cut back, 4 bases at V and 7 bases at J, with 17 bases in the middle. CDR3 length equals 14 residues. CDR1 SGHNT and CDR2 YYREEE come from the germline V gene (reference sequence). Material: PBMCs. The chain links TRBV5-4 to TRBJ1-1; D is uncertain. The receptor's source is a woman in her twenties or thirties in good health and CMV-seronegative. DNA for the CDR3: TGTGCCAGCAGCCTAAGGGCAGGAGGGATTGAAGCTTTCTTT. This encodes CASSLRAGGIEAFF.